What follows are 14 T cell receptor beta chains derived from one specimen sequenced in a study of blood T cell repertoires in COVID-19. Using immunoSEQ multiplex PCR, the repertoire was profiled, and TCRdb retains in-frame clones only, with some absent. The table lists just over 350,000 clones, roughly 90% of them singletons. The sample taken for sequencing was PBMCs or T cells enriched from blood (not recorded which). Receptors were obtained from a young woman who had recovered from COVID-19.

This sequence joins TRBV5-8 and TRBJ1-1; the D is unclear. The CDR3 length is 13 residues. V was shortened by 9 bases and J by 0 bases, with 12 bases between the two germline ends. Germline V lookup: CDR1 SGHTS, CDR2 YDEGEE. In DNA form, the CDR3 reads TGTGCCATCTCCGTGGCTTTGAACACTGAAGCTTTCTTT. Its protein product is CAISVALNTEAFF.

The V and J genes are TRBV7-3 and TRBJ2-1; D call uncertain. CDR3 size: 15 residues. Trimming took 2 bases from V and 0 from J, leaving 8 bases between them. Per the germline V gene, CDR1 is SGHTA and CDR2 is FQGTGA. The CDR3 loop reads CASSLQSSSYNEQFF. The CDR3 nucleotides are TGTGCCAGCAGCTTACAGTCTAGCTCCTACAATGAGCAGTTCTTC.

The chain joins TRBV6-2 or TRBV6-3 to TRBJ1-6; D is unresolved. The CDR3 has 14 amino acids. Between the trimmed V and J ends, which lost 2 bases and 7 bases, there was a span of 9 bases. CDR1 is MNHEY, CDR2 SVGEGT, per germline. This chain's CDR3 is CASSYAAENSPLHF. In nucleotides, the CDR3 is TGTGCCAGCAGTTACGCCGCGGAGAATTCACCCCTCCACTTT.

This chain joins TRBV5-1 and TRBJ1-1, with D possibly being TRBD1 (5 bases). The germline V gene has CDR1 SGHRS and CDR2 YFSETQ. The CDR3 has 13 amino acids. Between the trimmed V and J ends, which lost 3 bases and 4 bases, there was a span of 10 bases. The CDR3 DNA is TGCGCCAGCAGCTCTGGGGGGACCACTGAAGCTTTCTTT. Translation gives CASSSGGTTEAFF.

V gene TRBV28 combines with J gene TRBJ1-2; 8 bases fit TRBD1. The germline V gene has CDR1 MDHEN and CDR2 SYDVKM. V lost 6 bases and J lost 7; bases outside the gene matches: 7. The CDR3 consists of 13 residues. The CDR3 coding sequence is TGTGCCAGCAGGGGTAACCAGGGGGCTGGCTACACCTTC. Encoded protein: CASRGNQGAGYTF.

The chain carries TRBV5-1 and TRBJ2-4, with 14 bases identical to TRBD2. Looked up from germline, CDR1 is SGHRS and CDR2 is YFSETQ. The CDR3 loop spans 16 amino acids. The trim removed 5 bases at V and 12 bases at J, leaving 13 bases unmatched. CDR3: CASSSLPTSGGDTQYF. The CDR3, as DNA: TGCGCCAGCAGTTCTCTCCCGACTAGCGGGGGGGACACTCAGTACTTC. The whole variable domain, filled in from reference TRBV5-1 and TRBJ2-4, reads KAGVTQTPRYLIKTRGQQVTLSCSPISGHRSVSWYQQTPGQGLQFLFEYFSETQRNKGNFPGRFSGRQFSNSRSEMNVSTLELGDSALYLCASSSLPTSGGDTQYFGAGTRLSVL.

The J gene is TRBJ2-3, the V gene TRBV5-1; 12 nucleotides match TRBD2. Unmatched junction bases numbered 6, after V lost 5 bases and J lost 2 bases. CDR3 length: 16 amino acids. Looked up from germline, CDR1 is SGHRS and CDR2 is YFSETQ. The CDR3 DNA follows: TGCGCCAGCAGGGATGGACTAGCGGGGATCACAGATACGCAGTATTTT. As protein: CASRDGLAGITDTQYF.

This chain links TRBV27 with TRBJ1-4; TRBD1 aligns across 8 bases. V shed 4 bases and J 5 bases; nucleotides not matched to a gene: 3. From germline, CDR1 is MNHEY and CDR2 SMNVEV (reference sequence). This CDR3 spans 14 amino acids. CDR3: CASSSQGVNEKLFF. The CDR3 bases are TGTGCCAGCAGTTCACAGGGGGTAAATGAAAAACTGTTTTTT.

This clone has a single count. The CDR3 loop is CASSPYGVAGAIYEQYF. CDR3 nucleotide sequence: TGTGCCAGCAGCCCTTACGGGGTAGCGGGGGCCATCTACGAGCAGTACTTC. The chain links TRBV7-2 to TRBJ2-7; TRBD2 aligns across 9 bases. V shed 5 bases and J 3 bases; nucleotides not matched to a gene: 14. From germline, CDR1 is SGHTA and CDR2 FQGNSA. The CDR3 runs 17 residues.

The chain couples TRBV5-8 to TRBJ2-2; TRBD1 matches 7 bases. Germline CDR1 SGHTS, CDR2 YDEGEE. The J segment lost 1 base and the V segment lost 4 bases, leaving 4 bases of the junction unmatched. This CDR3 contains 15 residues. The CDR3 is CASSLYRGNTGELFF. The CDR3, as DNA: TGTGCCAGCAGCCTCTACAGGGGGAACACCGGGGAGCTGTTTTTT.

The J gene is TRBJ2-1, the V gene TRBV7-2; 10 bases fit TRBD2. CDR3 length equals 14 residues. J was trimmed by 11 bases and V by 1 base; bases with no gene match: 5. Germline V CDR1 and CDR2: SGHTA, FQGNSA. CDR3 nucleotide sequence: TGTGCCAGCAGCTTAGGGACTAGCGGTGGAAAGCAGTTCTTC. It specifies CASSLGTSGGKQFF.

This chain links TRBV2 with TRBJ2-7; perhaps TRBD2 as D (5 bases). Per the germline V gene, CDR1 is SNHLY and CDR2 is FYNNEI. V lost 6 bases, J lost 6 bases, and 12 bases lay in between. CDR3 length: 12 amino acids. The CDR3 here is CASSLTRVEQYF. CDR3 DNA sequence: TGTGCCAGCAGCCTCACTAGGGTCGAGCAGTACTTC.

The chain is built from TRBV2 and TRBJ2-2, with D possibly matching TRBD1 (5 bases). V dropped 5 bases and J dropped 1 base, with 8 bases sitting between them. The germline V gene encodes CDR1 SNHLY and CDR2 FYNNEI. This CDR3 has 14 amino acids. The CDR3 spells CASSPTGNTGELFF. CDR3 in DNA: TGTGCCAGCAGTCCCACAGGGAACACCGGGGAGCTGTTTTTT.

The rearrangement uses TRBV2 and TRBJ1-4; 7 bases are shared with TRBD1. V trimming: 3 bases; J trimming: 4 bases; junction bases outside the gene matches: 5. CDR3 length: 15 residues. Per germline, CDR1 SNHLY and CDR2 FYNNEI. CDR3 amino acids: CASSEWQGVNEKLFF. CDR3 bases: TGTGCCAGCAGTGAGTGGCAGGGGGTTAATGAAAAACTGTTTTTT.